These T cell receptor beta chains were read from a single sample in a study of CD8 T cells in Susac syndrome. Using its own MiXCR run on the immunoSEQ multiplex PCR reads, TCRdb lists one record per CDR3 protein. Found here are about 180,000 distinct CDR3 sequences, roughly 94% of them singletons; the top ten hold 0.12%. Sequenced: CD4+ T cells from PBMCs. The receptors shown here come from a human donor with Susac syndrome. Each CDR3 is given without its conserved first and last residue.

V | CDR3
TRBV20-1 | SASRRETGELF
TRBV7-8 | ASSLFGAITDTQY
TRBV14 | ASRQVDNSPLH
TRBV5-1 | ASRLLAGVNEQF
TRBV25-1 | ASSEERRGTEAF
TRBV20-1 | SARDAARAGGTEAF
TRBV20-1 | SARSARTGNTEAF
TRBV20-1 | SAIRPTGPGPQH
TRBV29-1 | SVGGQPYNEQF
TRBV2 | ASSEGWGEAF